This T cell receptor beta chain is drawn from a study of T cells in localized non-small cell lung cancer. Study-wide results and limits: Those with higher blood T cell density had longer overall survival. There was higher T cell clonality in uninvolved adjacent lung than in tumor, and it was highest there. Because sequencing included only one region (of the tumor), heterogeneity remains possible.

The CDR3 contains 13 residues. Per the germline V gene, CDR1 is WSHSY and CDR2 is SAAADI. V shed 0 bases and J shed 4 bases, with 6 bases lying between them. The table came from immunoSEQ multiplex PCR; TCRdb's copy has only in-frame clones and leaves some out. In the table there are about 46,000 clones, approximately 81% of which are singletons. Concerning this clone itself: The antigen is unknown.

Sequences were derived from peripheral blood mononuclear cells, sampled before any cancer treatment. The TCR comes from a man aged 35-75 years with stage III lung adenocarcinoma. This chain connects TRBV10-2 to TRBJ2-5; the D is unclear. Written as DNA, the CDR3 is TGCGCCAGCAGTGAGTCACTGGGAGAGACCCAGTACTTC. The encoded protein is CASSESLGETQYF.